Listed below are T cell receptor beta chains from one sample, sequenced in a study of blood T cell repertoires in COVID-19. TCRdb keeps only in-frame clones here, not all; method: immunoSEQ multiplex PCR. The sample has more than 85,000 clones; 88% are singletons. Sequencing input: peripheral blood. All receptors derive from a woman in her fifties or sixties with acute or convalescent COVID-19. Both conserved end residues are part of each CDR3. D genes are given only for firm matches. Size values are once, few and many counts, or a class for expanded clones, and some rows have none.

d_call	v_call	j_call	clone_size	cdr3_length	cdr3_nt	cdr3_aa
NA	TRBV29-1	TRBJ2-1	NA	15	TGCAGCGTTCGACCCGACGGGGGGCCCTACAATGAGCAGTTCTTC	CSVRPDGGPYNEQFF
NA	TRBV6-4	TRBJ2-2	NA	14	TGTGCCAGCAGGGAGGGGATCAACACCGGGGAGCTGTTTTTT	CASREGINTGELFF
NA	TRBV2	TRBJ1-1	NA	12	TGTGCCCTGGGGCAGCGGGACACTGAAGCTTTCTTT	CALGQRDTEAFF
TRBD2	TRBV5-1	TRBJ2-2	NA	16	TGCGCCAGCCTGGTGGGGACTAGCCGCAACACCGGGGAGCTGTTTTTT	CASLVGTSRNTGELFF
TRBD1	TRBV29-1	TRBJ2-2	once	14	TGCAGCGTTGCTAGACAGGGGGGCACCGGGGAGCTGTTTTTT	CSVARQGGTGELFF
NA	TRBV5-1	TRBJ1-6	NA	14	TGCGCCAGCAGCTTGGGGGGGGAGAATTCACCCCTCCACTTT	CASSLGGENSPLHF
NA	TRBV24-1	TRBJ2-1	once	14	TGTGCCACCAGGGCGGGCGACTTTGATAATGAGCAGTTCTTC	CATRAGDFDNEQFF
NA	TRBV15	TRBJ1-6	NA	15	TGTGCCACCAGCAGAGTCGGGAGTACGGGATCACCCCTCCACTTT	CATSRVGSTGSPLHF
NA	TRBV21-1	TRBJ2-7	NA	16	TGTGCCAGCAGCAAAGTGATCAGCTGGAGCTCCTACGAGCAGTACTTC	CASSKVISWSSYEQYF
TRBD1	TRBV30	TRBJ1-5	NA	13	TGTGCCTGGAGTGGACAGGGGAATCAGCCCCAGCATTTT	CAWSGQGNQPQHF
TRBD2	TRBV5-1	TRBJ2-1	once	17	TGCGCCAGCAGCTGGGGACTAGCGGGAGGGCAATACAATGAGCAGTTCTTC	CASSWGLAGGQYNEQFF
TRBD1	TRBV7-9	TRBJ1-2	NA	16	TGTGCCAGCAGCGTTCTGGACAGGGCCCAGGGTGGTGGCTACACCTTC	CASSVLDRAQGGGYTF
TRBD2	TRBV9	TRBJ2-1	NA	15	TGTGCCAGCAGCTTGCGACTAGCGGGATACAATGAGCAGTTCTTC	CASSLRLAGYNEQFF
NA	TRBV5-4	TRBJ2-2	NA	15	TGTGCCAGCAGCTTAGGGACACCGAACACCGGGGAGCTGTTTTTT	CASSLGTPNTGELFF
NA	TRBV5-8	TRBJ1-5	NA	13	TGTGCCAGCAGCTTGAACAGAAATCAGCCCCAGCATTTT	CASSLNRNQPQHF
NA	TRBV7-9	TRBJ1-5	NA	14	TGTGCCAGCAGCTTAACCAGTAGCAATCAGCCCCAGCATTTT	CASSLTSSNQPQHF
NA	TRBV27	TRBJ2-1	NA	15	TGTGCCAGCAGGCCCCTGACTAGCTCCTACAATGAGCAGTTCTTC	CASRPLTSSYNEQFF
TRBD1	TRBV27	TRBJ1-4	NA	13	TGTGCCAGCAGTCCCAGGGGGAGTGAAAAACTGTTTTTT	CASSPRGSEKLFF
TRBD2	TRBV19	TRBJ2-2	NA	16	TGTGCCAGTAGTATCGGGACTAGCGGGTACACCGGGGAGCTGTTTTTT	CASSIGTSGYTGELFF
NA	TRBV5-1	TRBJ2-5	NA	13	TGCGCCAGCAGCGCCGGGTCCCAAGAGACCCAGTACTTC	CASSAGSQETQYF
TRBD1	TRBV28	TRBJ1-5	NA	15	TGTGCCAGCAGTCCGGGGACAGGCGGCAATCAGCCCCAGCATTTT	CASSPGTGGNQPQHF
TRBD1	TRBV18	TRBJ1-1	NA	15	TGTGCCAGCTCACTTGCCGAGACAGGGGGCACTGAAGCTTTCTTT	CASSLAETGGTEAFF
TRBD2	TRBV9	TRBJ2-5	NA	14	TGTGCCAGCAGCGTGGGGACTAGTGGGGAGACCCAGTACTTC	CASSVGTSGETQYF
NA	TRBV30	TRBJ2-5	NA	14	TGTGCCTGGAGTGGACTCAATTCGGAAGAGACCCAGTACTTC	CAWSGLNSEETQYF
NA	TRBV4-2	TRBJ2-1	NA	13	TGTGCCAGCAGCCACGAACACTACAATGAGCAGTTCTTC	CASSHEHYNEQFF
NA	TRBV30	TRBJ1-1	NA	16	TGTGCCTGGAGTCCCGGGACACGGAAAATTTACACTGAAGCTTTCTTT	CAWSPGTRKIYTEAFF
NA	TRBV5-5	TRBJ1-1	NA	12	TGTGCCAGCAGCTCAGTAAACACTGAAGCTTTCTTT	CASSSVNTEAFF
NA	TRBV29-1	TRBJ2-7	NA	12	TGCAGCTTTTCCCAGAACGCCTACGAGCAGTACTTC	CSFSQNAYEQYF
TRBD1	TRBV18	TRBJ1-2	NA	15	TGTGCCAGCTCACCACCGACAGGGTCGACGGGAGGCTACACCTTC	CASSPPTGSTGGYTF
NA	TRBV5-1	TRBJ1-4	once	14	TGCGCCAGCAGAGAGGGATTAACGGATGAAAAACTGTTTTTT	CASREGLTDEKLFF
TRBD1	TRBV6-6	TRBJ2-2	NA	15	TGTGCCAGCAGGTCGGGACAGCAGAACACCGGGGAGCTGTTTTTT	CASRSGQQNTGELFF
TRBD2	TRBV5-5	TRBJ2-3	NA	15	TGTGCCAGCAGCTTGCTAGCGGGAAACACAGATACGCAGTATTTT	CASSLLAGNTDTQYF
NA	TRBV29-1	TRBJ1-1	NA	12	TGCAGCGTCATTCACAGGGACACTGAAGCTTTCTTT	CSVIHRDTEAFF
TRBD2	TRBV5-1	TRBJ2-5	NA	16	TGCGCCAGCAGCTTGGGGTCTAGCGGGAGGGAAGAGACCCAGTACTTC	CASSLGSSGREETQYF
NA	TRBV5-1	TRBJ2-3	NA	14	TGCGCCAGCAGCTTGGCTGCAGAAGCAGATACGCAGTATTTT	CASSLAAEADTQYF
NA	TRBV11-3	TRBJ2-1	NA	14	TGTGCCAGCAGCTTAGCCCCAGGGCACAATGAGCAGTTCTTC	CASSLAPGHNEQFF
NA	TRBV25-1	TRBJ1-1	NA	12	TGTGCCAGCAGTAGAGGGAACACTGAAGCTTTCTTT	CASSRGNTEAFF
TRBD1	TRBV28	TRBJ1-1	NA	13	TGTGCCAGCAGTTTAGGAGGGACAGGGGGAGCTTTCTTT	CASSLGGTGGAFF
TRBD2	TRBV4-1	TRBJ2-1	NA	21	TGCGCCAGCAGCCACCGTCTCACCGGGACTAGCGGGAGGGCCGACGACAATGAGCAGTTCTTC	CASSHRLTGTSGRADDNEQFF
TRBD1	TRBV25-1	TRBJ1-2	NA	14	TGTGCCAGCAGTGATTGGAATTACAGGGGAGGCTACACCTTC	CASSDWNYRGGYTF
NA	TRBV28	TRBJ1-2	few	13	TGTGCCAGCACTGAACCGCGGGACGGGGGCTACACCTTC	CASTEPRDGGYTF